Listed below are T cell receptor beta chains from one sample, sequenced in a study of T-cell reconstitution after alpha-beta-depleted transplantation in children. MiXCR, run by TCRdb on the PCR reads, gives a single entry per CDR3 protein. The sample yields some 200,000 distinct CDR3 sequences, about 15% seen once. The material was PBMCs from the stem cell graft donor, obtained from the stem cell graft. Receptors originate from a human donor who donated a stem cell graft to a child with acute lymphoblastic leukemia. The CDR3 runs from the conserved cysteine through the conserved F or W. The D gene is left open where the match is weak. A clone size is listed for some rows: how often the clone was seen (once, few, many), or a class if it is expanded.

.,TRBV24-1,many,TRBJ2-1,TGTGCCACCAGTAGTCAGGGAAGCCCCTACAATGAGCAGTTCTTC,CATSSQGSPYNEQFF
TRBD2,TRBV6-2/TRBV6-3,.,TRBJ2-1,TGTGCCAGCAGTTATACAGATGAGACTAGCGCGAGATCCTACAATGAGCAGTTCTTC,CASSYTDETSARSYNEQFF
.,TRBV5-1,many,TRBJ2-7,TGCGCCAGCAGCTTGGCGGGGGACAGTGCCTACGAGCAGTACTTC,CASSLAGDSAYEQYF
TRBD1,TRBV20-1,many,TRBJ1-2,TGCAGTGCGAAATCCCTCGGGACAGGGTCTGTAAACTATGGCTACACCTTC,CSAKSLGTGSVNYGYTF
TRBD2,TRBV27,few,TRBJ2-3,TGTGCCAGCAGTTCGCTCACTAGCGGGTACATTGCAGATACGCAGTATTTT,CASSSLTSGYIADTQYF
.,TRBV7-9,many,TRBJ2-1,TGTGCCAGCAGCCCCCGCGGAACTAGCAGTGGAAGAAGGAATGAGCAGTTCTTC,CASSPRGTSSGRRNEQFF
TRBD1,TRBV12-3/TRBV12-4,many,TRBJ1-2,TGTGCCAGCAGTTTTTCGGGACAGGCCCTCTATGGCTACACCTTC,CASSFSGQALYGYTF
TRBD1,TRBV7-2,many,TRBJ1-6,TGTGCCAGCAGCGGCTATCGGACAGGGAGTATGAGGACCCTCCACTTT,CASSGYRTGSMRTLHF
TRBD1,TRBV5-5,many,TRBJ2-7,TGTGCCAGCAGCTTGGGGACAGGAAACACCTACGAGCAGTACTTC,CASSLGTGNTYEQYF
TRBD1,TRBV11-3,many,TRBJ1-6,TGTGCCAGCAGAGAGACAGGGGGAAATTCACCCCTCCACTTT,CASRETGGNSPLHF
TRBD2,TRBV2,.,TRBJ2-3,TGTGCCAGCAGGACGGGACTAGTCGTGGGTACGCAGTATTTT,CASRTGLVVGTQYF
.,TRBV28,.,TRBJ2-3,TGTGCCTCCACCGGGACGGTAGGGAATACGCAGTATTTT,CASTGTVGNTQYF
.,TRBV20-1,.,TRBJ2-3,TGCAGTGCTAGAGATAGTATGCGCGGGTTCACAGATACGCAGTATTTT,CSARDSMRGFTDTQYF
TRBD1,TRBV20-1,.,TRBJ1-4,TGCAGTGCTAGGACAGGGGGAAATGAAAAACTGTTTTTT,CSARTGGNEKLFF
.,TRBV7-2,.,TRBJ1-2,TGTGCCAGCTCTCTCGGGACGGGAGTGTCTGGCTACACCTTC,CASSLGTGVSGYTF
.,TRBV2,.,TRBJ1-1,TGTGCCAGCAGTCACTCAGGGCTGAACACTGAAGCTTTCTTT,CASSHSGLNTEAFF